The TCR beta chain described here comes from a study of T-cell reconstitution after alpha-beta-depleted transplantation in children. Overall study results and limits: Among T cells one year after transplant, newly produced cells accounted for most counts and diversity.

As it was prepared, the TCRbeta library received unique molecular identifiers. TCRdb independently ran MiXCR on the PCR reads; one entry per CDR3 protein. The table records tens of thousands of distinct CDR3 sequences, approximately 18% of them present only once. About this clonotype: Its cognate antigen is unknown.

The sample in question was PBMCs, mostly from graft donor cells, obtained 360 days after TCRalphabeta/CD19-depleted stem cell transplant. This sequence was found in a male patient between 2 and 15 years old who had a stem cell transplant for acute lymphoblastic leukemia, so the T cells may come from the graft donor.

CDR3 nucleotide sequence: TGCGCCAGCAGCTTGGCCGCCCCGACAATCCGCTACGAGCAGTACTTC. Translated, it gives CASSLAAPTIRYEQYF. V usage is TRBV5-1 and J usage is TRBJ2-7, with D unresolved. Germline V gene lookup returns CDR1 SGHRS and CDR2 YFSETQ. V dropped 0 bases and J dropped 3 bases, with 16 bases sitting between them. The CDR3 has 16 amino acids.